The T cell receptor beta chain under discussion was sequenced for a study of T cell responses to AZD1222 COVID-19 vaccine. Study outcomes and limitations: Elevations in Spike-specific TCR breadth and depth followed administration of two AZD1222 doses. A mostly white British donor set with more females was recruited, and clonal diversity was possibly underestimated. Spike-spanning, vaccine-associated CD4 TCRs were dominant at 160-218 and 743-854.

A note on this clone: Antigen unknown.

Trimming pared 4 bases from V and 7 bases from J, leaving 13 bases between. This CDR3 contains 13 residues. In germline, CDR1 is MDHEN, CDR2 SYDVKM. Libraries were prepared by immunoSEQ multiplex PCR; TCRdb keeps only in-frame clonotypes and omits some of them. Here the sample spans roughly 130,000 clones, around 94% being singletons. The sequence was collected from an adult in good health. Here the sequenced sample was peripheral blood, taken on day 0 of AZD1222 vaccination. The chain employs TRBV28 and TRBJ1-2; TRBD1 might be the D (5 bases). The CDR3 region has the DNA TGTGCCAGCAGTTGGGGGACCTGGAGTGGCTACACCTTC. Encoded protein: CASSWGTWSGYTF.